This TCR beta chain emerged from a study of blood T cell repertoires in COVID-19. Study background: Collection of acute and convalescent COVID-19 samples took place in the United States, Italy and Spain. T cells, B-cell-depleted T cells, or PBMCs provided the cDNA or gDNA that served as material.

This CDR3 has 13 residues. The germline gives CDR1 SNHLY, CDR2 FYNNEI. The V and J ends lost 5 bases and 2 bases, in that order; junction bases with no gene match: 1. Per the study methods: Amplification with reference gene primers provided the estimates of nucleated cell counts. Sequencing was performed with immunoSEQ multiplex PCR; in TCRdb, only in-frame clones are kept and a portion is missing. The DNA gave D and trimming, while V, J and clone size come from that table. The sample shows 200,000 to 300,000 clones, 85% of them seen only once. Material: peripheral blood. The V gene is TRBV2, the J gene TRBJ1-2, with 8 positions matching TRBD1. The receptor was isolated from a woman in her sixties or seventies with active or convalescent COVID-19. The CDR3 DNA is TGTGCCAGCAGTCGGACAGGGAACTATGGCTACACCTTC. Amino acid sequence: CASSRTGNYGYTF.